This T cell receptor beta chain is drawn from a study of cytomegalovirus exposure and HLA in healthy donors. Study-wide results and limits: Per a prior analysis, the majority of TCR beta V segments were productive roughly 90% or roughly 30% of the time. The availability of immune exposure information extended only to CMV serostatus. The authors later linked a missense DCLRE1C variant to TCR beta V- and J-gene trimming.

Note on this clone: As yet, its antigen is unknown.

Germline assignment: CDR1 GTSNPN and CDR2 SVGIG (reference sequence). The CDR3 spans 11 residues. V was cut by 3 bases and J by 4 bases, with 7 bases left in between. The study ran its PCR with 60 Vbeta and 13 Jbeta primers. Authors' processing steps: In a later analysis, around 12 million of 75 million to 90 million unique beta chains occurred in at least two donors. Assay used: immunoSEQ multiplex PCR; TCRdb lists only in-frame clones, some missing. The V and J calls and clone size are taken from that table; D and trimming were inferred from the DNA. Its table lists 200,000 to 250,000 clones. This TCR was recovered from a girl aged 2-9 years in good health and CMV-seropositive. Sequenced input: PBMCs. This chain connects TRBV30 to TRBJ2-7; D is undetermined. For the CDR3, the DNA is TGTGCCTGGAGGCAGACTTACGAGCAGTACTTC. Amino acids: CAWRQTYEQYF.